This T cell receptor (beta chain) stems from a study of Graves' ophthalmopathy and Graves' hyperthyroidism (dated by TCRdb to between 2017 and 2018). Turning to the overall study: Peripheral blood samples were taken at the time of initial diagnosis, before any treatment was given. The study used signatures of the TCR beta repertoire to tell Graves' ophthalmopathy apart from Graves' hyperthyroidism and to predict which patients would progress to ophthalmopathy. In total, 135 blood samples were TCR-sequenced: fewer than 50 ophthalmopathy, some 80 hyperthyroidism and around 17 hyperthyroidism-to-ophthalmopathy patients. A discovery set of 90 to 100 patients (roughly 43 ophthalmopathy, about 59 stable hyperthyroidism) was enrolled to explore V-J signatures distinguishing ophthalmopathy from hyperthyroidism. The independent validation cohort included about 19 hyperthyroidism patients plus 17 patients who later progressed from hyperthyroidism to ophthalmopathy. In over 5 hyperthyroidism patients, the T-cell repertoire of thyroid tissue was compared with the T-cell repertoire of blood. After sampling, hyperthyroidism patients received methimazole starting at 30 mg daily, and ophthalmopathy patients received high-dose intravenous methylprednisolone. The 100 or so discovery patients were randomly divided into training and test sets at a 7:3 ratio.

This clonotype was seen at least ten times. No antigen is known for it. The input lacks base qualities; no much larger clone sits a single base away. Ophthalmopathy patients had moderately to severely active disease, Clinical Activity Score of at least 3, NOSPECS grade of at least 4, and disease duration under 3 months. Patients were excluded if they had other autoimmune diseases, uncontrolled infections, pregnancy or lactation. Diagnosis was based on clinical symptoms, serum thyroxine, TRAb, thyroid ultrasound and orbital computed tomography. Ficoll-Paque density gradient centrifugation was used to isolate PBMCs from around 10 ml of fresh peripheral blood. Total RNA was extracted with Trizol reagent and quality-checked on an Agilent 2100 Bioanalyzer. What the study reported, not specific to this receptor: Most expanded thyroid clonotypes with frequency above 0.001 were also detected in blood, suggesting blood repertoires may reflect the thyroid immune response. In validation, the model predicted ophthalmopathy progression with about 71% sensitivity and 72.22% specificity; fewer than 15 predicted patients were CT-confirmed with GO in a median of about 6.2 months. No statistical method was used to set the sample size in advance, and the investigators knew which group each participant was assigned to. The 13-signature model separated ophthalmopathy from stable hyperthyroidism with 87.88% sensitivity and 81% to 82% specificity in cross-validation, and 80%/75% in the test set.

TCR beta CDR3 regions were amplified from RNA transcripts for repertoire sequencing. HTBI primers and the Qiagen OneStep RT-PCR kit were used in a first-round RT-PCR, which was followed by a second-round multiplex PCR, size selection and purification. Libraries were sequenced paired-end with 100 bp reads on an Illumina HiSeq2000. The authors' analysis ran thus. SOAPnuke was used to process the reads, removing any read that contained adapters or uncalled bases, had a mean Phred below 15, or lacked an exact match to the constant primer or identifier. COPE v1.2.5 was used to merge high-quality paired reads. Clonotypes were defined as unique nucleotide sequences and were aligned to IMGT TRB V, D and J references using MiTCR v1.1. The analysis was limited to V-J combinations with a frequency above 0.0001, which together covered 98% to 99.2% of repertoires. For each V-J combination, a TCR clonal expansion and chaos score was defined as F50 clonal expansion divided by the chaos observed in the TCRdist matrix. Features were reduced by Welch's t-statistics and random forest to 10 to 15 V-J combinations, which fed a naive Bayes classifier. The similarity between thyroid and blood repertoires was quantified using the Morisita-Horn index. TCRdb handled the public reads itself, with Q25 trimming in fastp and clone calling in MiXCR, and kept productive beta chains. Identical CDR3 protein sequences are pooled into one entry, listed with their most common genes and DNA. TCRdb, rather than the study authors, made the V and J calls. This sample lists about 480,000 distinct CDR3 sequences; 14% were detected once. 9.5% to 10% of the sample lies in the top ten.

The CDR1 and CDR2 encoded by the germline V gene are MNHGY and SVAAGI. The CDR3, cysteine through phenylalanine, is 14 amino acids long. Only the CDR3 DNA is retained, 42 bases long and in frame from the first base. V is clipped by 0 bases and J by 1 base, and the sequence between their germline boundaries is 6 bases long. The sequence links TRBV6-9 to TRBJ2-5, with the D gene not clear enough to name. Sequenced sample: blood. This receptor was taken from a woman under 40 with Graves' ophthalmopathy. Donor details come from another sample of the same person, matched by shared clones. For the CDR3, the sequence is CASSYSSCQETQYF. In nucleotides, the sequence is TGTGCCAGCAGTTATTCTTCCTGCCAAGAGACCCAGTACTTC.